These 28 T cell receptor beta chains were sequenced from one sample in a study of T cell clones after liver transplantation. Only in-frame clones appear in the TCRdb table, and some are missing; sequencing was by immunoSEQ multiplex PCR. This table has 50,000 to 60,000 clones, approximately 63% appearing once. The material was CD4+ T cells from blood, obtained at the approximately 16-month timepoint. All receptors derive from a human patient who received a liver transplant. Some T cells may be graft donor cells.

The chain employs TRBV10-3 and TRBJ2-5, with D tentatively TRBD1 (6 bases). Germline V gene data show CDR1 as ENHRY and CDR2 as SYGVKD. The CDR3 has 14 residues. V was trimmed by 0 bases and J by 3 bases, leaving 8 bases between them. The CDR3: CAISESKGEETQYF. CDR3 DNA: TGTGCCATCAGTGAGTCGAAGGGGGAAGAGACCCAGTACTTC.

J is TRBJ2-1 and V is TRBV5-8; 12 bases fit TRBD2. CDR1 and CDR2 (germline): SGHTS, YDEGEE. Germline trimming cut 1 base from V and 6 bases from J; bases unmatched to any gene: 8. This CDR3 has 17 residues. CDR3 residues: CASSLTRLAGDSNEQFF. The CDR3 bases are TGTGCCAGCAGCTTGACCAGACTAGCGGGAGATTCCAATGAGCAGTTCTTC.

This chain uses TRBV5-1 with TRBJ2-3; 13 bases map to TRBD2. Germline CDR1 is SGHRS and CDR2 is YFSETQ. This CDR3 is 17 amino acids long. J lost 4 bases, V lost 0 bases, and 5 bases had no gene match. The CDR3 DNA reads TGCGCCAGCAGCTTGGCTCTAGGACTAGCGGGGGCAGATACGCAGTATTTT. This sequence encodes CASSLALGLAGADTQYF.

The chain employs TRBV7-2 and TRBJ2-1, with TRBD2 identical over 13 bases. Trimming removed 1 base from V and 2 bases from J; junction bases left unmatched: 5. Germline V lookup: CDR1 SGHTA, CDR2 FQGNSA. The CDR3 consists of 18 residues. CDR3: CASSLEVLAGGPYNEQFF. DNA of the CDR3: TGTGCCAGCAGCTTAGAAGTACTAGCGGGGGGGCCCTACAATGAGCAGTTCTTC.

This clone has just a few counts. The chain uses TRBV2 and TRBJ2-5, with 7 bases fitting TRBD1. The CDR3 has 14 residues. Germline values: CDR1 SNHLY, CDR2 FYNNEI. V lost 7 bases to trimming and J lost 2 bases; unmatched junction nucleotides: 7. The CDR3 bases are TGTGCCAGCACGGGACAGCACCCTCAAGAGACCCAGTACTTC. Protein: CASTGQHPQETQYF.

This chain's CDR3 is CASSYPTPAAPYF. DNA for the CDR3: TGTGCCAGCAGCTACCCTACCCCGGCAGCTCCGTACTTC. The genes are TRBV7-2 and TRBJ2-5, with D unresolved. The CDR3 contains 13 residues. Germline loops: CDR1 SGHTA, CDR2 FQGNSA. V lost 4 bases, J lost 13 bases, and 19 bases lay in between. The whole variable domain, remainder taken from reference TRBV7-2 and TRBJ2-5, is GAGVSQSPSNKVTEKGKDVELRCDPISGHTALYWYRQSLGQGLEFLIYFQGNSAPDKSGLPSDRFSAERTGGSVSTLTIQRTQQEDSAVYLCASSYPTPAAPYFGPGTRLLVL.

As concerns this clone: An end of the junction does not agree with germline; a read error may underlie this. The DNA of the CDR3 is TGTGCCAGCAGTGACCCCCTAAACAGGGACATATCTAACTTC. Amino acid sequence: CASSDPLNRDISNF. V gene TRBV6-1 combines with J gene TRBJ2-5; D possibly corresponds to TRBD1 (6 bases). The germline V gene encodes CDR1 MNHNS and CDR2 SASEGT. This CDR3 has 14 amino acids.

The V gene is TRBV11-2, the J gene TRBJ2-1; D remains unclear. CDR1 is SGHAT and CDR2 is FQNNGV in the germline V gene. The CDR3 length is 12 residues. V lost 5 bases, J lost 7 bases, and 9 bases lay in between. In DNA form, the CDR3 reads TGTGCCAGCAGCGGTGAGGTAAATGAGCAGTTCTTC. As protein: CASSGEVNEQFF.

The table lists this clone with a count of one. The rearrangement links TRBV7-2 to TRBJ2-2, with D perhaps matching TRBD2 (5 bases). The V end was cut by 2 bases, the J end by 7 bases, with 11 bases between. Germline CDR1 SGHTA, CDR2 FQGNSA. The CDR3 consists of 14 residues. The CDR3, as DNA: TGTGCCAGCAGCTTAAAAGCGGCCTTCGGGGAGCTGTTTTTT. As protein: CASSLKAAFGELFF.

The chain joins TRBV6-5 to TRBJ2-7; TRBD2 is a possible D gene (6 bases). V lost 6 bases and J 2 bases, leaving 14 bases between the germline ends. Germline-derived CDR1 and CDR2 are MNHEY and SVGAGI. The CDR3 covers 14 residues. In DNA, the CDR3 is TGTGCCAGCAGGCCCGGACTATCAGCCTACGAGCAGTACTTC. Its translation: CASRPGLSAYEQYF.

This clone was counted at least ten times. The V call is TRBV5-1, the J call TRBJ1-1; D not resolved. The CDR3 is 13 amino acids. Germline loops: CDR1 SGHRS, CDR2 YFSETQ. V dropped 5 bases and J dropped 0 bases, with 8 bases sitting between them. CDR3 protein: CASSENMNTEAFF. The CDR3 region has the DNA TGCGCCAGCAGTGAGAATATGAACACTGAAGCTTTCTTT. Together with reference TRBV5-1 and TRBJ1-1, the CDR3 gives the full variable domain: KAGVTQTPRYLIKTRGQQVTLSCSPISGHRSVSWYQQTPGQGLQFLFEYFSETQRNKGNFPGRFSGRQFSNSRSEMNVSTLELGDSALYLCASSENMNTEAFFGQGTRLTVV.

This chain uses TRBV19 with TRBJ2-5, with 7 bases that match TRBD2. This CDR3 region has 13 residues. From germline, CDR1 is LNHDA and CDR2 SQIVND (reference sequence). The V and J ends lost 4 bases and 4 bases, in that order; junction bases with no gene match: 3. The CDR3 DNA follows: TGTGCCAGTAGTAGAGCGGGGACAGAGACCCAGTACTTC. Amino acids: CASSRAGTETQYF.

The V call is TRBV10-3, the J call TRBJ2-7, with 10 bases aligning to TRBD2. The germline gives CDR1 ENHRY, CDR2 SYGVKD. V was clipped by 3 bases and J by 4 bases; unmatched bases: 6. The CDR3 extends over 15 amino acids. This CDR3 reads CAISDSTSGAYEQYF. CDR3 sequence (DNA): TGTGCCATCAGTGACTCAACTAGCGGGGCATACGAGCAGTACTTC.

The gene calls are TRBV6-1 and TRBJ2-5; D is unresolved. The CDR3 consists of 14 residues. Germline values: CDR1 MNHNS, CDR2 SASEGT. Trimming removed 2 bases from V and 5 bases from J, with 12 bases in between. The CDR3 is CASSEIVGRETQYF. CDR3 nucleotides: TGTGCCAGCAGTGAAATAGTGGGTAGGGAGACCCAGTACTTC.

The gene calls are TRBV11-2 and TRBJ2-7; D gene unclear. Trimming took 1 base from V and 1 from J, leaving 17 bases between them. Per germline, CDR1 SGHAT and CDR2 FQNNGV. The CDR3 contains 17 residues. DNA for the CDR3: TGTGCCAGCAGCTTAGGACGGTGGGGTACCCCGTCCTACGAGCAGTACTTC. This encodes CASSLGRWGTPSYEQYF.

This chain connects TRBV7-2 to TRBJ1-3; D unclear. Trimming removed 5 bases at V and 4 bases at J, with 12 bases between. Per germline, CDR1 SGHTA and CDR2 FQGNSA. The CDR3 is 14 amino acids. CDR3 in DNA: TGTGCCAGCAGCCTAACAGTTGCAGGAAACACCATATATTTT. This codes for CASSLTVAGNTIYF.

This clone was seen more than once but under ten times. The gene calls are TRBV11-2 and TRBJ2-7, with 8 bases aligning to TRBD1. The CDR3 runs 15 residues. Germline V gene sequence: CDR1 SGHAT, CDR2 FQNNGV. The V gene end was trimmed by 2 bases and the J gene end by 4 bases; junction bases not matched to a gene: 7. The CDR3 DNA follows: TGTGCCAGCAGCTTACCCGGACAGGGTTCATACGAGCAGTACTTC. It translates to CASSLPGQGSYEQYF.

The chain employs TRBV9 and TRBJ2-2; D gene ambiguous. V lost 0 bases to trimming and J lost 8 bases, with 8 bases between them. Germline assignment: CDR1 SGDLS and CDR2 YYNGEE. This CDR3 is 13 amino acids long. In nucleotides, the CDR3 is TGTGCCAGCAGCGTAGCTGTTGTGGGGGAGCTGTTTTTT. Protein sequence: CASSVAVVGELFF.

The rearrangement links TRBV7-8 to TRBJ2-3, with 10 positions matching TRBD2. Germline CDR1 and CDR2: SGHVS and FQNEAQ. The CDR3 loop spans 16 amino acids. Unmatched junction bases numbered 10, after V lost 2 bases and J lost 8 bases. The CDR3 DNA reads TGTGCCAGCAGCTTACAGCGGGAGGGCCTAAGGGGTACGCAGTATTTT. Translation: CASSLQREGLRGTQYF.

The CDR3 sequence: CASSRDRQTDTQYF. CDR3 sequence (DNA): TGTGCCAGTAGCCGGGACAGACAAACAGATACGCAGTATTTT. The chain recombines TRBV19 with TRBJ2-3; 7 bases fit TRBD1. Trimming took 6 bases from V and 3 from J; bases not matched to a gene: 6. The CDR3 extends over 14 amino acids. Germline CDR1 is LNHDA and CDR2 is SQIVND (reference sequence).

The chain combines TRBV19 with TRBJ2-1; D perhaps matches TRBD1 (6 bases). Trimming left V 4 bases short and J 2 bases short, with 15 bases between. CDR1 and CDR2 from the germline V gene are LNHDA and SQIVND (reference sequence). The CDR3 has 16 amino acids. CDR3 bases: TGTGCCAGTAGTAGTACAGGGAATCCTCCCTACAATGAGCAGTTCTTC. The encoded protein is CASSSTGNPPYNEQFF.

A few counts support this clone. The chain recombines TRBV6-5 with TRBJ1-1; tentative D call: TRBD1 (5 bases). The CDR3 runs to 13 residues. Germline V gives CDR1 MNHEY, CDR2 SVGAGI. V dropped 6 bases and J dropped 7 bases, with 15 bases sitting between them. The CDR3 coding sequence is TGTGCCAGCAGCTCTGCCTGGGACCGTGAAGCTTTCTTT. Translated: CASSSAWDREAFF.

J is TRBJ1-1 and V is TRBV7-9; D is perhaps TRBD1 (6 bases). V shed 8 bases and J shed 11 bases, with 18 bases lying between them. The CDR3 runs 12 residues. Germline CDR1 SEHNR, CDR2 FQNEAQ (reference sequence). CDR3 sequence (DNA): TGTGCCAGCTTAAAAGAGGGGGGGGTGGCTTTCTTT. Translating gives CASLKEGGVAFF.

The chain couples TRBV6-1 to TRBJ1-1; 7 nucleotides align to TRBD1. V lost 5 bases to trimming and J lost 7 bases; unmatched junction nucleotides: 10. The CDR3 is 14 residues long. Germline CDR1 reads MNHNS; CDR2 reads SASEGT. CDR3 sequence: CASSPLRGDSEAFF. In DNA, the CDR3 is TGTGCCAGCAGTCCCCTAAGGGGGGACAGTGAAGCTTTCTTT.

The rearrangement uses TRBV5-6 and TRBJ1-1, with D uncertain. V shed 0 bases and J shed 2 bases, with 11 bases lying between them. This CDR3 is built from 15 residues. The V gene's germline CDR1 is SGHDT and CDR2 YYEEEE. The CDR3 here is CASSLAGNLNTEAFF. The CDR3 nucleotides read TGTGCCAGCAGCTTGGCCGGGAACCTAAACACTGAAGCTTTCTTT.

This clone was observed a single time. This sequence joins TRBV6-1 and TRBJ2-2; the match to TRBD1 covers 7 bases. J was trimmed by 6 bases and V by 3 bases; bases with no gene match: 4. CDR1 MNHNS and CDR2 SASEGT come from the germline V gene. There are 14 residues in the CDR3. CDR3 nucleotides: TGTGCCAGCAGTGAGCGACAGGGATCCGGGGAGCTGTTTTTT. Protein product: CASSERQGSGELFF.

The rearrangement links TRBV7-2 to TRBJ1-5, with D uncertain. Germline V gives CDR1 SGHTA, CDR2 FQGNSA. The CDR3 loop spans 13 amino acids. Trimming removed 1 base from V and 9 bases from J, with 10 bases in between. Here the CDR3 reads CASSLEERAPQHF. CDR3 nucleotide sequence: TGTGCCAGCAGCTTAGAGGAAAGAGCGCCCCAGCATTTT.

The genes are TRBV6-5 and TRBJ2-3; D is unresolved. Germline V gives CDR1 MNHEY, CDR2 SVGAGI. CDR3 length: 15 residues. Trimming removed 0 bases at V and 3 bases at J, with 10 bases between. CDR3 loop: CASSYSNGITDTQYF. CDR3 DNA sequence: TGTGCCAGCAGTTACTCGAATGGGATTACAGATACGCAGTATTTT.